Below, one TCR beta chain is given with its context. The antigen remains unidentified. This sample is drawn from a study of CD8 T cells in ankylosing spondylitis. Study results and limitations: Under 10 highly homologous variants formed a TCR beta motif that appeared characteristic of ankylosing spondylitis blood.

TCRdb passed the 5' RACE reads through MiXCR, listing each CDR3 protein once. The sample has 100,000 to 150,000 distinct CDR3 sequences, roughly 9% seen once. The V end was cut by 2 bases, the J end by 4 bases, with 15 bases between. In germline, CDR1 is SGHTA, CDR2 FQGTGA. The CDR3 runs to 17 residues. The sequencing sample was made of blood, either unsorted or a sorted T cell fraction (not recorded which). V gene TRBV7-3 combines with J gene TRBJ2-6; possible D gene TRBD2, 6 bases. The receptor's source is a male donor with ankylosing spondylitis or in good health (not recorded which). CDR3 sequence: CASSLLEWGVGANVLTF. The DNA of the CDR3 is TGTGCCAGCAGCTTATTAGAGTGGGGGGTCGGGGCCAACGTCCTGACTTTC.